This T cell receptor beta chain was sequenced for a study of early T cells in non-severe SARS-CoV-2 infection. Unique molecular identifiers (one per individual cDNA molecule) were attached. TCRdb fed the 5' RACE reads into MiXCR, producing one record per CDR3 protein. The sample carries approximately 80,000 distinct CDR3 sequences, about 12% recorded once. The J segment lost 8 bases and the V segment lost 0 bases, leaving 2 bases of the junction unmatched. The CDR3 contains 13 residues. CDR1 and CDR2 from the germline V gene are MDHEN and SYDVKM. This TCR was sampled from an adult who was a healthcare worker with PCR-confirmed SARS-CoV-2 infection or an uninfected control (not recorded which). The chain links TRBV28 to TRBJ1-2; 8 positions match TRBD1. Sequenced sample: whole blood. The CDR3 DNA sequence: TGTGCCAGCAGTTTATGGGCAGGGGGCGGCTACACCTTC. Residues: CASSLWAGGGYTF.